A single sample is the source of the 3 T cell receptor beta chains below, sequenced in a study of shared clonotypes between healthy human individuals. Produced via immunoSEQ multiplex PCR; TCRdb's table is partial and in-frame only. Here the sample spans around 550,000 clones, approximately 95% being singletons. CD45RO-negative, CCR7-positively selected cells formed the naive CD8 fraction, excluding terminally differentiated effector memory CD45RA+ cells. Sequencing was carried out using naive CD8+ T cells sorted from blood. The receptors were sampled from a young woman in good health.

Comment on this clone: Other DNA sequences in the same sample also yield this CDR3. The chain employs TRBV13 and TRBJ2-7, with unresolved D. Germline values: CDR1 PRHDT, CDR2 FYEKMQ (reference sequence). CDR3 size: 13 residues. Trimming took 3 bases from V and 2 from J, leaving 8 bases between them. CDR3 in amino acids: CASSLGRTYEQYF. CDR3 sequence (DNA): TGTGCCAGCAGCTTGGGTAGAACCTACGAGCAGTACTTC. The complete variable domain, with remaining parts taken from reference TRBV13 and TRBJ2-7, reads AAGVIQSPRHLIKEKRETATLKCYPIPRHDTVYWYQQGPGQDPQFLISFYEKMQSDKGSIPDRFSAQQFSDYHSELNMSSLELGDSALYFCASSLGRTYEQYFGPGTRLTVT.

CDR3 sequence: CASSPVGTSGTSETQYF. CDR3 sequence (DNA): TGTGCCAGCAGCCCCGTCGGGACTAGCGGGACGAGTGAGACCCAGTACTTC. V usage is TRBV13 and J usage is TRBJ2-5; 13 bases align to TRBD2. The CDR3 runs 17 residues. CDR1 PRHDT and CDR2 FYEKMQ come from the germline V gene (reference sequence). The V and J ends lost 5 bases and 5 bases, in that order; junction bases with no gene match: 11.

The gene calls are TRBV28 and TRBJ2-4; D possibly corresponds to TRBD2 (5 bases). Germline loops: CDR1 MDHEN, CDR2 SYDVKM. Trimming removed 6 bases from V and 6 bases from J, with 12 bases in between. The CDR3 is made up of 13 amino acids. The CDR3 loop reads CASRDGMGNIQYF. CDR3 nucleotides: TGTGCCAGCAGGGACGGGATGGGAAACATTCAGTACTTC.